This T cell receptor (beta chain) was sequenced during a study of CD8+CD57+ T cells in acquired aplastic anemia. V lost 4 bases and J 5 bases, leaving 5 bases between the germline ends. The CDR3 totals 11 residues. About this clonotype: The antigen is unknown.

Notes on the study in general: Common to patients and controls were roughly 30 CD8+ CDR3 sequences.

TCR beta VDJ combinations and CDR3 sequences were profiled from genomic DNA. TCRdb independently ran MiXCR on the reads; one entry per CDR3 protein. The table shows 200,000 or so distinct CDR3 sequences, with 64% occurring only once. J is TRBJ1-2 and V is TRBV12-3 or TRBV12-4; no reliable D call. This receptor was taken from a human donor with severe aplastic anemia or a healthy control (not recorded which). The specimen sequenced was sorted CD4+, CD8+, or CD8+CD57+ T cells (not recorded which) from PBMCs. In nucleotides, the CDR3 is TGTGCCAGCAGTTACGGATATGGCTACACCTTC. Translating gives CASSYGYGYTF.